Here is one T cell receptor (beta chain) with its context. Antigen specificity is unknown. This sample is drawn from a study of Graves' ophthalmopathy and Graves' hyperthyroidism. Across the study: Stable hyperthyroidism meant no progression to ophthalmopathy within 18 months of follow-up.

Overall study results and limits: Ophthalmopathy progression was predicted with about 71% sensitivity and 72.22% specificity.

CDR3 regions of TCR beta were amplified from RNA transcripts. Second-round multiplex PCR followed a first-round RT-PCR using HTBI primers. TCRdb called the multiplex PCR reads again in MiXCR, with one record for every CDR3 protein. The sample has 1 million to 1.3 million distinct CDR3 sequences, about 40% seen once. Participants with hyperthyroidism, aged 18 to 65, were newly diagnosed with under 2 months' duration. Patients were diagnosed from clinical symptoms, serum thyroxine, TRAb, thyroid ultrasound and orbital computed tomography. This TCR derives from an adult man with Graves' hyperthyroidism. The sequenced sample was peripheral blood or thyroid tissue (not recorded which).

CDR3 amino acids: CASSGTGGFNQPQHF. CDR3 DNA sequence: TGTGCCAGCAGTGGGACAGGGGGCTTCAATCAGCCCCAGCATTTT. The rearrangement uses TRBV12-3 or TRBV12-4 and TRBJ1-5; 12 bases line up with TRBD1. With V trimmed by 5 bases and J by 3 bases, 2 bases remained unmatched. This CDR3 region has 15 residues.